This T cell receptor (beta chain) was obtained from a study of T cells in Graves' hyperthyroidism and ophthalmopathy. Overall study context: Peripheral blood specimens were obtained at initial diagnosis, prior to any treatment.

Findings of the study overall: Most thyroid clonotypes with frequency above 0.001 were detected in blood. The model anticipated ophthalmopathy a median around 6 months pre-onset.

This clonotype was found a few times. Its antigen is not known. Fresh peripheral blood, approximately 10 ml, yielded the PBMCs. Germline V gene sequence: CDR1 LNHDA, CDR2 SQIVND (reference sequence). The CDR3 runs to 16 residues. The V and J ends lost 1 base and 0 bases, in that order; junction bases with no gene match: 4. The TCR beta CDR3 regions underwent amplification using RNA transcripts as the source. The study used the HTBI primer set for a first-round RT-PCR of the TCR CDR3. TCRdb called the multiplex PCR reads again in MiXCR, with one record for every CDR3 protein. The sample consists of 450,000 to 600,000 distinct CDR3 sequences, 11% to 15% of them appearing once.

The sample comprised blood. This chain joins TRBV19 and TRBJ2-7; 9 nucleotides agree with TRBD1. This TCR was recovered from a woman between 40 and 50 years old with Graves' hyperthyroidism. CDR3 amino acids: CASSIVQGASSYEQYF. The CDR3 nucleotides read TGTGCCAGTAGTATAGTACAGGGGGCCTCCTCCTACGAGCAGTACTTC.